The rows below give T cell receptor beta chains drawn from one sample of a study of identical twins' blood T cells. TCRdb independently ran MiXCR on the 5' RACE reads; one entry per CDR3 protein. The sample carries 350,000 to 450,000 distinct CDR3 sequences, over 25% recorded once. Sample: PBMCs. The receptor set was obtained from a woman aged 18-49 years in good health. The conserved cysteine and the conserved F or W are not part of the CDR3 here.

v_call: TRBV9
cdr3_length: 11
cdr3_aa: ASSVGSNTEAF

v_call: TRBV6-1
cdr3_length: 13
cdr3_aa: ASSQTPNSYNEQF

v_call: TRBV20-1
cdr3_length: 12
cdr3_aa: SALQQGAVGELF

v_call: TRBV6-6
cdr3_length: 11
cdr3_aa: ASSYDTSYEQY

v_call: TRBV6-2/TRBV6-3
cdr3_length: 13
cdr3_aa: ASSSGTGGADTQY

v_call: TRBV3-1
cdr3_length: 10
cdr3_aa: ASGESTLEQF

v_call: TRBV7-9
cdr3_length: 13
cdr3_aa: ASRLRDRNTGELF

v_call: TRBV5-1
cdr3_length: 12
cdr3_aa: ASSLGGVSEKLF

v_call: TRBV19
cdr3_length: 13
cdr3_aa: ASKAAFSSGNTIY

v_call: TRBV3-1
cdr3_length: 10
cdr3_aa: ASGAETGELF

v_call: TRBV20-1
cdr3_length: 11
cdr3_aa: SARSGGVNIQY

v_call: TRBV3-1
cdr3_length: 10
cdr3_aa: ASSQLLAGAV

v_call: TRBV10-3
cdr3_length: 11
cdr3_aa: ATADRGKAESF

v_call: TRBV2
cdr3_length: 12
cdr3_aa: ASSDGLAKNIQY

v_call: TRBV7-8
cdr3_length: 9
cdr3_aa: ASSPDFGQF

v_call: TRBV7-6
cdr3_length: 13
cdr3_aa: ASSLETGRTDTQY

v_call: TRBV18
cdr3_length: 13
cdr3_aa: ASSLDRYMNTEAF

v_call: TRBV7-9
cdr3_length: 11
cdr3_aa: ASRPGPGNTIY

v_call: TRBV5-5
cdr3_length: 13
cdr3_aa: ASSLVSDRGLRYT

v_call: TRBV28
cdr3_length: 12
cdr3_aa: ASTGIGSNQPQH

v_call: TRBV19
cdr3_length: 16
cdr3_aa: ASSIRGTVSSYNSPLH

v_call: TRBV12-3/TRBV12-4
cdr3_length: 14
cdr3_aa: ASSPSGDPYTGELF

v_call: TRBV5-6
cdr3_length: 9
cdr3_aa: ASSEVNEQF

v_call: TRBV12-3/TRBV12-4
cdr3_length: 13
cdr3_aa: ASSLFGTVNEKLF

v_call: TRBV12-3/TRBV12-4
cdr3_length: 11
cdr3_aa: ASSLSWNTEAF

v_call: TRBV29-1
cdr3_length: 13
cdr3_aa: RVAGQGSKNYGYT

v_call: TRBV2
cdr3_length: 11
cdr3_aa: ASSARTGNIQY

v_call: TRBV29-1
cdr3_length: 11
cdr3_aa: SVEGLARDTQY

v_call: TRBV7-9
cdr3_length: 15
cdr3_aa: ASSLSGGGARNTEAF

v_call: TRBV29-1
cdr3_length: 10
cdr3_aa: STQQGLSGYT

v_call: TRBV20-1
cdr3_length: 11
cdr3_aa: SARTGSGNTIY

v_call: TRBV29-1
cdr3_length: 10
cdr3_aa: SGSRVDTEAF

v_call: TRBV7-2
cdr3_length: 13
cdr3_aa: ASSLAETGNTEAF

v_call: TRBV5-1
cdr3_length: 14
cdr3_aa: ASSLAIGLAYNEQF

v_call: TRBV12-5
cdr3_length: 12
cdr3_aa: ASGFYVSNQPQH

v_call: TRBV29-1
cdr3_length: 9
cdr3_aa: SVTTGGGYT

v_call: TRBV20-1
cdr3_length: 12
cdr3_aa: SVAGAAIGNTIY

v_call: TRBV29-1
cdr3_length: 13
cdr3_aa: SATDSGTKWGEQF

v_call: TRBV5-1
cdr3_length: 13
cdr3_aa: ASSSNSDRTDTQY

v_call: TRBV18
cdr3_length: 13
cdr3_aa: ASSAGLAGGGEQF

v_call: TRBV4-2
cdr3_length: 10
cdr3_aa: ASSQGHDIQY

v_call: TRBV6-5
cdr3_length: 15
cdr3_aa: ASSYRGGRMVYNEQF

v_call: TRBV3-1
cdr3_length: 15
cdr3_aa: ASSQGRRARMTDTQY

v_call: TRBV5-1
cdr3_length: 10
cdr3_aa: ASSLTNYGYT

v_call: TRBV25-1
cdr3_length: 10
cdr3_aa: ASLSPGYTQY

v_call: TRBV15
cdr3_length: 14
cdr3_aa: ATSTGRHSGANVLT

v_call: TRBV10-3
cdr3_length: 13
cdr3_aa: AISESAGRKETQY

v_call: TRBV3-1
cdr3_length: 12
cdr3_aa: ASSFTGLAYGYT

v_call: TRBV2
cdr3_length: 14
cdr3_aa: ASSEALGASNQPQH

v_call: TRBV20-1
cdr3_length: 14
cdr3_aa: SANYFGQATYNEQF

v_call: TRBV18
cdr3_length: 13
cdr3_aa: ASSPGTGMVTEAF

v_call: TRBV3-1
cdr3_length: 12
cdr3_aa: ASSTHRVNYGYT

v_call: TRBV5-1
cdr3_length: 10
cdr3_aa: ASSPNSPEQY